Below, 20 T cell receptor beta chains from the same sample are listed, as sequenced in a study of T cells after yellow fever vaccination. Each CDR3 protein is one row after TCRdb ran MiXCR on the 5' RACE reads. Seen here are about 330,000 distinct CDR3 sequences, around 6.8% observed once, and the top ten hold over 15%. Source: PBMCs, taken 35 to 50 days after the first yellow fever vaccination. The receptors stem from a man in his late teens or twenties who received the YFV17D yellow fever vaccine.

The chain joins TRBV12-3 or TRBV12-4 to TRBJ1-1, with a possible D match to TRBD1 (5 bases). V lost 3 bases, J lost 5 bases, and 13 bases lay in between. This CDR3 region has 14 residues. The CDR3 sequence is CASSLGLGLTEAFF. CDR3 nucleotide sequence: TGTGCCAGCAGTTTGGGCCTGGGGCTAACTGAAGCTTTCTTT.

The rearrangement uses TRBV6-4 and TRBJ1-1; D gene uncertain. The V gene lost 3 bases and the J gene lost 4 bases, with 3 bases spanning the gap. The length of the CDR3 is 11 residues. Germline CDR1 and CDR2: MRHNA and SNTAGT. CDR3 sequence (DNA): TGTGCCAGCAGTGAAGGCACTGAAGCTTTCTTT. The encoded protein is CASSEGTEAFF.

This clonotype was counted ten times or more. The chain uses TRBV7-2 and TRBJ1-5, with a tentative D call TRBD1 (6 bases). In germline, CDR1 is SGHTA, CDR2 FQGNSA. V lost 5 bases to trimming and J lost 8 bases, with 10 bases between them. The CDR3 covers 12 residues. The CDR3 DNA sequence: TGTGCCAGCAGCGCGCCAGGGGAGCCCCAGCATTTT. This codes for CASSAPGEPQHF. Using reference TRBV7-2 and TRBJ1-5 for the parts outside the CDR3, the full variable domain is GAGVSQSPSNKVTEKGKDVELRCDPISGHTALYWYRQSLGQGLEFLIYFQGNSAPDKSGLPSDRFSAERTGGSVSTLTIQRTQQEDSAVYLCASSAPGEPQHFGDGTRLSIL.

This clonotype showed up just a few times. This chain joins TRBV5-1 and TRBJ1-2, with D unclear. The germline gives CDR1 SGHRS, CDR2 YFSETQ. V lost 0 bases, J lost 6 bases, and 12 bases lay in between. The CDR3 spans 14 residues. This chain's CDR3 is CASSLVVPGNGYTF. DNA of the CDR3: TGCGCCAGCAGCTTGGTTGTTCCGGGGAATGGCTACACCTTC.

This clonotype has at least ten counts. The chain links TRBV7-3 to TRBJ2-5; D gene uncertain. Germline V CDR1 and CDR2: SGHTA, FQGTGA. The CDR3 sequence is 13 residues long. V was pared by 5 bases and J by 4 bases, with 11 bases between. CDR3 loop: CASSLGVRETQYF. The DNA for the CDR3 is TGTGCCAGCAGCCTTGGGGTGCGAGAGACCCAGTACTTC.

This clonotype was seen a handful of times. This chain joins TRBV11-2 and TRBJ2-3; 9 nucleotides agree with TRBD2. The germline CDR1 and CDR2 sequences are SGHAT and FQNNGV. Trimming at V came to 5 bases and at J to 0 bases, leaving 12 bases not matched to a gene. This CDR3 spans 18 amino acids. The DNA of the CDR3 is TGTGCCAGCAGCATGGGGGGGGCTAGCGGGGTTAGCACAGATACGCAGTATTTT. Translating it yields CASSMGGASGVSTDTQYF.

The sample holds a few counts of this clonotype. The chain carries TRBV15 and TRBJ2-2; 10 bases match TRBD1. The trim removed 3 bases at V and 3 bases at J, leaving 1 base unmatched. The CDR3 has 15 residues. CDR1 is LNHNV and CDR2 is YYDKDF in the germline V gene (reference sequence). The CDR3 DNA follows: TGTGCCACCAGCAGGGACAGGGGGTACACCGGGGAGCTGTTTTTT. Amino acid sequence: CATSRDRGYTGELFF.

V usage is TRBV7-8 and J usage is TRBJ2-5, with 12 bases fitting TRBD2. Trimming took 5 bases from V and 2 from J; bases not matched to a gene: 12. The germline V gene encodes CDR1 SGHVS and CDR2 FQNEAQ. The CDR3 runs to 18 residues. CDR3 residues: CASSRTNRLAGEQETQYF. The CDR3 region has the DNA TGTGCCAGCAGCCGGACGAACAGACTAGCGGGGGAACAAGAGACCCAGTACTTC. Drawing the rest from reference TRBV7-8 and TRBJ2-5, the complete variable domain is GAGVSQSPRYKVAKRGQDVALRCDPISGHVSLFWYQQALGQGPEFLTYFQNEAQLDKSGLPSDRFFAERPEGSVSTLKIQRTQQEDSAVYLCASSRTNRLAGEQETQYFGPGTRLLVL.

This CDR3 is CATSSTRGVGYEQYV. CDR3 coding DNA: TGTGCCACCAGCAGCACCCGGGGGGTTGGTTACGAGCAGTACGTC. The V gene is TRBV15, the J gene TRBJ2-7, with 7 nucleotides matching TRBD2. From germline, CDR1 is LNHNV and CDR2 YYDKDF (reference sequence). The CDR3 totals 15 residues. V shed 3 bases, J shed 4 bases, and the junction held 9 bases outside the gene matches.

This clonotype was detected only a few times. The chain recombines TRBV6-5 with TRBJ2-7, with D possibly being TRBD1 or TRBD2 (6 bases each). Germline CDR1 MNHEY, CDR2 SVGAGI. The CDR3 consists of 13 residues. The V gene lost 3 bases and the J gene lost 6 bases, with 12 bases spanning the gap. CDR3 protein: CASSYVQGGEQYF. The CDR3 DNA sequence: TGTGCCAGCAGTTATGTACAGGGAGGCGAGCAGTACTTC.

The V and J genes are TRBV20-1 and TRBJ1-5; unclear D gene. From germline, CDR1 is DFQATT and CDR2 SNEGSKA (reference sequence). V was trimmed by 6 bases and J by 9 bases, leaving 9 bases between them. The CDR3 runs to 10 residues. The CDR3 sequence: CSAGVVPQHF. The CDR3 DNA reads TGCAGTGCCGGCGTGGTGCCCCAGCATTTT.

This clonotype occurred a few times. J is TRBJ1-1 and V is TRBV20-1; D is undetermined. Trimming cost V 4 bases and J 1 base, with 7 bases left between them. The CDR3 runs to 12 residues. Germline V gene data show CDR1 as DFQATT and CDR2 as SNEGSKA (reference sequence). The DNA for the CDR3 is TGCAGTGCTAAGCGGAGGAACACTGAAGCTTTCTTT. This codes for CSAKRRNTEAFF.

This clonotype was observed a few times. This chain connects TRBV11-2 to TRBJ2-4, with D perhaps TRBD1 or TRBD2 (5 bases each). The CDR3 spans 13 residues. V lost 2 bases, J lost 7 bases, and 9 bases lay in between. The germline V gene encodes CDR1 SGHAT and CDR2 FQNNGV. CDR3 sequence: CASSLTGPNIQYF. CDR3 nucleotide sequence: TGTGCCAGCAGCTTAACGGGGCCCAACATTCAGTACTTC.

The rearrangement joins TRBV20-1 to TRBJ2-1; 7 positions match TRBD2. Unmatched junction bases numbered 4, after V lost 6 bases and J lost 2 bases. The V gene's germline CDR1 is DFQATT and CDR2 SNEGSKA (reference sequence). The CDR3 totals 13 residues. The CDR3 spells CSAPRGAYNEQFF. In DNA form, the CDR3 reads TGCAGTGCCCCCCGGGGGGCCTACAATGAGCAGTTCTTC.

This clonotype was detected only a few times. CDR3 sequence: CSARGLGFYEQYF. The CDR3 nucleotides are TGCAGTGCTAGAGGCCTGGGGTTCTACGAGCAGTACTTC. The V call is TRBV20-1, the J call TRBJ2-7; no clear D gene. Germline CDR1 reads DFQATT; CDR2 reads SNEGSKA (reference sequence). The germline V and J ends were trimmed by 1 base and 3 bases, with 10 bases remaining between them. The CDR3 spans 13 residues.

This clonotype has a count of ten or more. The V and J genes are TRBV10-3 and TRBJ1-3, with D possibly being TRBD1 (5 bases). The CDR3 runs 17 residues. Trimming shortened V by 2 bases and J by 0 bases, and 14 bases separated the two germline ends. Looked up from germline, CDR1 is ENHRY and CDR2 is SYGVKD. CDR3 residues: CAISETRGAFSGNTIYF. The CDR3 DNA reads TGTGCCATCAGTGAGACTCGAGGGGCTTTCTCTGGAAACACCATATATTTT.

This rearrangement joins TRBV7-2 to TRBJ2-7, with 7 bases lining up with TRBD1. The CDR3 sequence is 14 residues long. J gave up 6 bases and V 5 bases, and 10 bases lay outside the gene matches. CDR1 and CDR2 from the germline V gene are SGHTA and FQGNSA. The DNA of the CDR3 is TGTGCCAGCAGCCAAGGACAGGTGGGACGCGAGCAGTACTTC. It yields the protein CASSQGQVGREQYF.

In this sample, this clonotype turned up many times. The chain links TRBV10-3 to TRBJ2-2; no clear D gene. V lost 8 bases to trimming and J lost 0 bases, with 7 bases between them. Per germline, CDR1 ENHRY and CDR2 SYGVKD. This CDR3 has 13 residues. The CDR3: CAIGVANTGELFF. The CDR3 DNA sequence: TGTGCCATCGGCGTTGCGAACACCGGGGAGCTGTTTTTT.

The rearrangement joins TRBV20-1 to TRBJ2-1; D gene unclear. The germline gives CDR1 DFQATT, CDR2 SNEGSKA (reference sequence). Trimming cost V 6 bases and J 11 bases, with 17 bases left between them. The CDR3 sequence is 12 residues long. The CDR3 loop is CSAPLLAFKQFF. The CDR3 region has the DNA TGCAGTGCCCCACTTTTGGCCTTCAAGCAGTTCTTC.

This clonotype was observed a few times. This rearrangement joins TRBV24-1 to TRBJ2-5, with D perhaps matching TRBD1 (6 bases). Trimming took off 4 bases at V and 5 bases at J, with 19 bases between the two ends. Germline V gives CDR1 KGHDR, CDR2 SFDVKD. This CDR3 is 16 amino acids long. CDR3 region: CATSEPAGAGGETQYF. The CDR3 region has the DNA TGTGCCACCAGTGAGCCCGCAGGGGCTGGTGGGGAGACCCAGTACTTC.